Included here is one T cell receptor beta chain sequence, with context. What it recognizes is unknown. A much larger clone differs from this one at a single base, so this may be a read error. Sample-barcoded 5' priming and a J-beta primer mix drove a second PCR of roughly 7 to 11 cycles. Each cDNA molecule was tagged by a template-switch adaptor with 12 random nucleotides. TCRdb reprocessed the 5' RACE reads via MiXCR and lists one record per CDR3 protein. The sample holds under 1,000,000 distinct CDR3 sequences; about 47% are singletons and the top ten take roughly 20%. This sample is drawn from a study of blood T cells in healthy people across ages. The V and J ends lost 4 bases and 1 base, in that order; junction bases with no gene match: 3. The CDR3 is 15 residues long. Study-wide results and limits: Nothing was known about donor CMV status, and this possibly confounded expanded clonotype changes. Aged donors had fewer naive CD4+ cells and lower diversity than long-lived donors.

Caucasian individuals from Russia who were healthy and aged 6 to 90 acted as donors. V and J are TRBV12-3 or TRBV12-4 and TRBJ2-5, with 10 positions matching TRBD1. Sequenced material: blood. The source is a man older than 75 in good health. The CDR3 spells CASSSGTGVQETQYF. The CDR3 nucleotides read TGTGCCAGCAGTTCAGGGACAGGGGTCCAAGAGACCCAGTACTTC.